This T cell receptor (beta chain) was captured in a study of response to subunit inactivated influenza vaccine. Study-level results: Authors suggested each seasonal influenza vaccination recruits few new T cells.

TCRdb itself ran the RT-PCR reads through MiXCR, one entry per CDR3 protein. The sample comprises about half a million distinct CDR3 sequences, roughly 25% of which are singletons, and 1.5% to 2% rests with the top ten. Trimming left V 4 bases short and J 9 bases short, with 19 bases between. Germline V gives CDR1 SQVTM, CDR2 ANQGSEA. The CDR3 sequence is 14 residues long. This clonotype turned up a few times. Its specificity is not known. The sample was CD4+ T cells sorted from PBMCs, taken approximately 5 days after vaccination. The genes are TRBV29-1 and TRBJ2-1, with a possible D match to TRBD2 (6 bases). This sequence was found in a man aged 50 to 60 who received an inactivated influenza vaccine. CDR3 residues: CSVAYRGKVFEQFF. The CDR3 DNA follows: TGCAGCGTTGCATACCGGGGGAAGGTGTTTGAGCAGTTCTTC.